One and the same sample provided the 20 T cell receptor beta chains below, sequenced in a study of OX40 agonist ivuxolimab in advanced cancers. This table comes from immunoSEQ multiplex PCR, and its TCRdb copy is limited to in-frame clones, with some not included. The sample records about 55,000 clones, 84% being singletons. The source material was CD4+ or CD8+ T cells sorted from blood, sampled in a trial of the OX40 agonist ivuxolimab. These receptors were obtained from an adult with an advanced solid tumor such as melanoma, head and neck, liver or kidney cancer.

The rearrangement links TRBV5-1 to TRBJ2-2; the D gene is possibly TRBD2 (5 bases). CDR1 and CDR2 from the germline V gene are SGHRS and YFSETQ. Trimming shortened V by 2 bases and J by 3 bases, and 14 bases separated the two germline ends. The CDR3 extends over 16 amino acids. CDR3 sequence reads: CASSLGQARDTGELFF. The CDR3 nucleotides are TGCGCCAGCAGCTTAGGCCAGGCGCGGGACACCGGGGAGCTGTTTTTT. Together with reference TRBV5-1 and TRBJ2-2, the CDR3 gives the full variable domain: KAGVTQTPRYLIKTRGQQVTLSCSPISGHRSVSWYQQTPGQGLQFLFEYFSETQRNKGNFPGRFSGRQFSNSRSEMNVSTLELGDSALYLCASSLGQARDTGELFFGEGSRLTVL.

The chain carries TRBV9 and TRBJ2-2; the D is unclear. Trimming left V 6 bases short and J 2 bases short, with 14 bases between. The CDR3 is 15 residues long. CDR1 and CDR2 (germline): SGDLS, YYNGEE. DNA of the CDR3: TGTGCCAGCACCCTCCAGTCGGCCAACACCGGGGAGCTGTTTTTT. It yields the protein CASTLQSANTGELFF.

CDR3 in amino acids: CASSIEGLKFF. DNA for the CDR3: TGTGCCAGTAGTATCGAGGGGTTGAAGTTCTTC. The chain couples TRBV19 to TRBJ2-1; D possibly uses TRBD1 or TRBD2 (5 bases each). There are 11 residues in the CDR3. Germline V CDR1 and CDR2: LNHDA, SQIVND (reference sequence). V lost 3 bases and J lost 14, with 11 bases in between. The whole variable domain, remainder taken from reference TRBV19 and TRBJ2-1, is DGGITQSPKYLFRKEGQNVTLSCEQNLNHDAMYWYRQDPGQGLRLIYYSQIVNDFQKGDIAEGYSVSREKKESFPLTVTSAQKNPTAFYLCASSIEGLKFFGPGTRLTVL.

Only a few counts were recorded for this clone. CDR3 sequence: CASRRTGTIGDQPQHF. In DNA form, the CDR3 reads TGTGCCAGCAGGAGGACAGGAACCATAGGGGATCAGCCCCAGCATTTT. J is TRBJ1-5 and V is TRBV2, with TRBD1 matching 7 bases. Germline assignment: CDR1 SNHLY and CDR2 FYNNEI. There are 16 residues in the CDR3. The ends lost 6 bases at V and 5 bases at J; junction bases unmatched: 13.

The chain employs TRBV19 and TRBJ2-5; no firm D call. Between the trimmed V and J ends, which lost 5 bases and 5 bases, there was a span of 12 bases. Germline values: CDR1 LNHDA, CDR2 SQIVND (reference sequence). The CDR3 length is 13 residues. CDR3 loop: CASSGSGSETQYF. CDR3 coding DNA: TGTGCCAGTAGTGGAAGTGGGTCGGAGACCCAGTACTTC. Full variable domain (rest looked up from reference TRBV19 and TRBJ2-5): DGGITQSPKYLFRKEGQNVTLSCEQNLNHDAMYWYRQDPGQGLRLIYYSQIVNDFQKGDIAEGYSVSREKKESFPLTVTSAQKNPTAFYLCASSGSGSETQYFGPGTRLLVL.

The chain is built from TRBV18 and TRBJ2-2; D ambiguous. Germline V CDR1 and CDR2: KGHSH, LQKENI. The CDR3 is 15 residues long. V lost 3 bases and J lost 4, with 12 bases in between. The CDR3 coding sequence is TGTGCCAGCTCACCGTCAAACGACGGCACCGGGGAGCTGTTTTTT. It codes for CASSPSNDGTGELFF. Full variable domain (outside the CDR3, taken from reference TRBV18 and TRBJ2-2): NAGVMQNPRHLVRRRGQEARLRCSPMKGHSHVYWYRQLPEEGLKFMVYLQKENIIDESGMPKERFSAEFPKEGPSILRIQQVVRGDSAAYFCASSPSNDGTGELFFGEGSRLTVL.

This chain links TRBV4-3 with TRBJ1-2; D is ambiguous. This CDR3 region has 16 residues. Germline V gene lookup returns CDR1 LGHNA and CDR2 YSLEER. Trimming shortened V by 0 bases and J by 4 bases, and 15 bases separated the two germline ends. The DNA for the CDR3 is TGCGCCAGCAGCCAAGATAAGGTTAGGAATTTCTATGGCTACACCTTC. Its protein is CASSQDKVRNFYGYTF.

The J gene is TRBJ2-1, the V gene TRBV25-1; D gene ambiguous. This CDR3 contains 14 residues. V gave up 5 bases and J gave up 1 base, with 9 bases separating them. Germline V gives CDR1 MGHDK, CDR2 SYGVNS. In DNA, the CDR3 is TGTGCCAGCAGTCTCGCCGGATCCTACAATGAGCAGTTCTTC. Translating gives CASSLAGSYNEQFF.

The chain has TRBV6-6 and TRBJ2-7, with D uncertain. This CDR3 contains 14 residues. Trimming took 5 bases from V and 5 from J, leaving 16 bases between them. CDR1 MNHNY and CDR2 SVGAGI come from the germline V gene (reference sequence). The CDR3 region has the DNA TGTGCCAGCAGTGACCGGTGGATCTATGACGAGCAGTACTTC. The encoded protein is CASSDRWIYDEQYF.

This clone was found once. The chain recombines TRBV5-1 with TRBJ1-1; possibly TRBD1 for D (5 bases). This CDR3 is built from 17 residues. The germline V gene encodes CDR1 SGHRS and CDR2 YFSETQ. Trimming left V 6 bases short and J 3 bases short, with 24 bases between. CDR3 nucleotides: TGCGCCAGCACCCCCAGACCTCGGGGCTCGGAGGACACTGAAGCTTTCTTT. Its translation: CASTPRPRGSEDTEAFF.

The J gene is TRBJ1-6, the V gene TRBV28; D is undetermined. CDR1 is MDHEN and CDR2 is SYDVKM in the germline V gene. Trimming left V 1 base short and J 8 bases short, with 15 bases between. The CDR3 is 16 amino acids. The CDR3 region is CASSLSQSHVDSPLHF. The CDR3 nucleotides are TGTGCCAGCAGTTTATCACAATCCCATGTGGATTCACCCCTCCACTTT. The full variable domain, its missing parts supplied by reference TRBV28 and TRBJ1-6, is DVKVTQSSRYLVKRTGEKVFLECVQDMDHENMFWYRQDPGLGLRLIYFSYDVKMKEKGDIPEGYSVSREKKERFSLILESASTNQTSMYLCASSLSQSHVDSPLHFGNGTRLTVT.

CDR3 nucleotides: TGTGCCATTCGACAGGGGACAAGCACAGATACGCAGTATTTT. It yields the protein CAIRQGTSTDTQYF. This rearrangement joins TRBV10-3 to TRBJ2-3; 8 bases match TRBD1. From germline, CDR1 is ENHRY and CDR2 SYGVKD. Losses at the gene ends were 9 bases for V and 0 bases for J; bases not matched to a gene: 5. This CDR3 spans 14 amino acids.

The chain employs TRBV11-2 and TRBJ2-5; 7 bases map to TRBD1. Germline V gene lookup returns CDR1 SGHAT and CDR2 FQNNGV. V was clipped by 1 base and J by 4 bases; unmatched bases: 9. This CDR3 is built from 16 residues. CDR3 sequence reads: CASSLVGAGGSETQYF. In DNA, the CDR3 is TGTGCCAGCAGCTTAGTTGGGGCAGGGGGTTCAGAGACCCAGTACTTC.

The CDR3 DNA sequence: TGTGCCAGCAGACCAGACGGAGGCTACACCTTC. Translation gives CASRPDGGYTF. The gene calls are TRBV7-2 and TRBJ1-2; no reliable D call. CDR1 is SGHTA and CDR2 is FQGNSA in the germline V gene. V lost 6 bases to trimming and J lost 8 bases, with 10 bases between them. The CDR3 has 11 residues.

The CDR3 loop is CASSSTGDSAFF. CDR3 nucleotides: TGTGCCAGCAGTTCCACAGGGGACTCAGCTTTCTTT. The chain combines TRBV7-9 with TRBJ1-1; 7 bases align to TRBD1. The V gene's germline CDR1 is SEHNR and CDR2 FQNEAQ (reference sequence). V trimming: 6 bases; J trimming: 10 bases; junction bases outside the gene matches: 8. CDR3 length: 12 amino acids.

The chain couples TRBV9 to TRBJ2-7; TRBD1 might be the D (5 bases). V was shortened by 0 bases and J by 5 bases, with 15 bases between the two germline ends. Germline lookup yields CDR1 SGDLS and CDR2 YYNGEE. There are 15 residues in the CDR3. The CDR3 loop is CASSVVGRDWDEQYF. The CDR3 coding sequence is TGTGCCAGCAGCGTAGTCGGCAGGGATTGGGACGAGCAGTACTTC.

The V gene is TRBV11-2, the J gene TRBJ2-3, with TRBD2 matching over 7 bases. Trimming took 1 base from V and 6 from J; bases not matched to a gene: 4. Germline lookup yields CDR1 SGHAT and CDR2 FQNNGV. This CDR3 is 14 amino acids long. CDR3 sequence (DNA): TGTGCCAGCAGCTTAGGTACTAGCGTGGATACGCAGTATTTT. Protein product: CASSLGTSVDTQYF.

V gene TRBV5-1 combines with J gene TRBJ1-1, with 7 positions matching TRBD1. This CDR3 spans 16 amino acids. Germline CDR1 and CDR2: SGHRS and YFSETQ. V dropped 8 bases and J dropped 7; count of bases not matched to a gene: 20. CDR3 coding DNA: TGCGCCAGTTCACTATCGTTTACAGGGGACGAGGGTGAAGCTTTCTTT. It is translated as CASSLSFTGDEGEAFF.

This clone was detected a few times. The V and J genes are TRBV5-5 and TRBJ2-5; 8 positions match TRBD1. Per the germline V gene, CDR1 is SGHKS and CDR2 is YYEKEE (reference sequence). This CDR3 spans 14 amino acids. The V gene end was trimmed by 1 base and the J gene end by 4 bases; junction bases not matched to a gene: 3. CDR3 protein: CASSLTGGLETQYF. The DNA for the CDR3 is TGTGCCAGCAGCTTGACAGGGGGATTAGAGACCCAGTACTTC.

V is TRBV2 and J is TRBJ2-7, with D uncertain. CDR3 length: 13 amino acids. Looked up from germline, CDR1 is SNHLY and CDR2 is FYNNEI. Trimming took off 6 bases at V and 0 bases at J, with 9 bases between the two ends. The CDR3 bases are TGTGCCAGCAGGAGGCTCAACTCCTACGAGCAGTACTTC. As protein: CASRRLNSYEQYF.